Listed below are T cell receptor beta chains from one sample, sequenced in a study of blood T cell repertoires in COVID-19. Repertoires were generated with immunoSEQ multiplex PCR, while TCRdb's copy carries only in-frame clones and drops some. Here the sample spans 60,000 or so clones, roughly 87% being singletons. The sequenced material came from peripheral blood. All receptors come from a human donor with acute or convalescent COVID-19. The donor label of this sample is uncertain. The CDR3 runs from the conserved cysteine through the conserved F or W. The D gene is left open where the match is weak. Clone size is stated in some rows and not others, as once, few, many or a class when expanded.

length: 14
J: TRBJ2-3
D: NA
V: TRBV10-2
size: NA
CDR3: CASGQLARTDTQYF
DNA: TGCGCCAGTGGTCAGCTAGCAAGGACAGATACGCAGTATTTT

length: 15
J: TRBJ1-1
D: NA
V: TRBV18
size: once
CDR3: CASSPDRPMNTEAFF
DNA: TGTGCCAGCTCACCGGACAGACCCATGAACACTGAAGCTTTCTTT

length: 15
J: TRBJ1-1
D: NA
V: TRBV10-3
size: NA
CDR3: CAISLTGLMNTEAFF
DNA: TGTGCCATCAGTCTAACAGGGCTTATGAACACTGAAGCTTTCTTT

length: 13
J: TRBJ1-4
D: NA
V: TRBV29-1
size: NA
CDR3: CSVGDPGREKLFF
DNA: TGCAGCGTTGGGGACCCTGGGAGGGAAAAACTGTTTTTT

length: 12
J: TRBJ1-1
D: NA
V: TRBV19
size: NA
CDR3: CASIQDVGEAFF
DNA: TGTGCCAGTATCCAAGATGTCGGTGAAGCTTTCTTT

length: 16
J: TRBJ1-4
D: NA
V: TRBV29-1
size: NA
CDR3: CTSYLADSSTNEKLFF
DNA: TGCACCTCTTATCTGGCTGACAGTTCAACTAATGAAAAACTGTTTTTT

length: 16
J: TRBJ2-7
D: TRBD2
V: TRBV3-1/TRBV3-2
size: NA
CDR3: CASSPSSGSFKDEQYF
DNA: TGTGCCAGCAGCCCCTCTAGCGGGAGCTTTAAAGACGAGCAGTACTTC

length: 13
J: TRBJ1-2
D: TRBD1
V: TRBV12-3/TRBV12-4
size: many
CDR3: CASSETGFSGYTF
DNA: TGTGCCAGCAGTGAGACAGGGTTTAGTGGCTACACCTTC

length: 14
J: TRBJ1-5
D: TRBD1
V: TRBV10-3
size: NA
CDR3: CATEDRGKGQPQHF
DNA: TGTGCCACCGAGGACAGGGGAAAAGGTCAGCCCCAGCATTTT

length: 19
J: TRBJ2-1
D: TRBD2
V: TRBV24-1
size: NA
CDR3: CATSESGTSGRGFLREQFF
DNA: TGTGCCACCAGTGAGTCCGGGACTAGCGGGAGGGGGTTCTTGAGAGAGCAGTTCTTC

length: 14
J: TRBJ2-3
D: NA
V: TRBV6-4
size: NA
CDR3: CATTRAALTDTQYF
DNA: TGTGCCACAACGCGGGCAGCTCTCACAGATACGCAGTATTTT

length: 17
J: TRBJ1-1
D: TRBD1
V: TRBV2
size: NA
CDR3: CASRPDRASRPSVGAFF
DNA: TGTGCCAGCAGACCCGACAGGGCGTCCCGTCCCTCCGTTGGAGCTTTCTTT

length: 14
J: TRBJ1-3
D: NA
V: TRBV6-6
size: NA
CDR3: CASSISASGNTIYF
DNA: TGTGCCAGCAGTATAAGCGCCTCTGGAAACACCATATATTTT

length: 15
J: TRBJ1-4
D: NA
V: TRBV15
size: NA
CDR3: CATGLAKTGFEKLFF
DNA: TGTGCCACCGGTCTTGCTAAGACGGGATTTGAAAAACTGTTTTTT

length: 19
J: TRBJ1-3
D: TRBD1
V: TRBV5-4
size: NA
CDR3: CASSSIAPGQGVSGNTIYF
DNA: TGTGCCAGCAGCTCTATCGCTCCGGGACAGGGTGTGTCTGGAAACACCATATATTTT

length: 15
J: TRBJ1-6
D: TRBD1
V: TRBV28
size: NA
CDR3: CASSPAGQANSPLHF
DNA: TGTGCCAGCAGTCCTGCGGGACAGGCAAATTCACCCCTCCACTTT

length: 17
J: TRBJ2-6
D: TRBD2
V: TRBV29-1
size: NA
CDR3: CSVESSGGAPGANVLTF
DNA: TGCAGCGTTGAATCTAGCGGGGGGGCCCCTGGGGCCAACGTCCTGACTTTC

length: 17
J: TRBJ1-4
D: NA
V: TRBV7-5
size: NA
CDR3: CVRSLAIGTPTNEKLFF
DNA: TGTGTCAGAAGCTTAGCGATAGGGACACCAACTAATGAAAAACTGTTTTTT

length: 16
J: TRBJ2-3
D: TRBD2
V: TRBV2
size: NA
CDR3: CASSVDNGGARNTQYF
DNA: TGTGCCAGCAGTGTGGATAACGGGGGGGCTCGAAATACGCAGTATTTT

length: 16
J: TRBJ1-2
D: NA
V: TRBV11-3
size: NA
CDR3: CASSPRSGVSVYGYTF
DNA: TGTGCCAGCAGCCCTAGAAGCGGCGTATCCGTATATGGCTACACCTTC

length: 13
J: TRBJ2-7
D: TRBD2
V: TRBV12-3/TRBV12-4
size: NA
CDR3: CASSKRGGYEQYF
DNA: TGTGCCAGCAGTAAGCGGGGAGGTTACGAGCAGTACTTC

length: 14
J: TRBJ1-1
D: NA
V: TRBV19
size: NA
CDR3: CASSIAGANTEAFF
DNA: TGTGCCAGTAGTATTGCAGGGGCGAACACTGAAGCTTTCTTT

length: 15
J: TRBJ1-2
D: TRBD1
V: TRBV28
size: NA
CDR3: CASSSSGQGFYGYTF
DNA: TGTGCCAGCAGTTCCTCGGGACAGGGTTTCTATGGCTACACCTTC

length: 15
J: TRBJ1-3
D: NA
V: TRBV10-1
size: NA
CDR3: CASSEGQISGNTIYF
DNA: TGCGCCAGCAGTGAAGGACAGATCTCTGGAAACACCATATATTTT

length: 13
J: TRBJ1-3
D: NA
V: TRBV29-1
size: once
CDR3: CSALGGSGNTIYF
DNA: TGCAGCGCTCTAGGGGGCTCTGGAAACACCATATATTTT

length: 16
J: TRBJ2-5
D: NA
V: TRBV5-1
size: NA
CDR3: CASSLVPADGSGTQYF
DNA: TGCGCCAGCAGCTTGGTGCCGGCAGATGGGTCAGGGACCCAGTACTTC

length: 17
J: TRBJ1-2
D: NA
V: TRBV27
size: NA
CDR3: CASSLLAGDRNSYGYTF
DNA: TGTGCCAGCAGTTTACTGGCAGGGGACCGAAATTCCTATGGCTACACCTTC

length: 17
J: TRBJ2-1
D: TRBD2
V: TRBV9
size: NA
CDR3: CASSALGLAGVYNEQFF
DNA: TGTGCCAGCAGCGCCTTGGGGCTAGCGGGAGTCTACAATGAGCAGTTCTTC

length: 13
J: TRBJ2-1
D: NA
V: TRBV27
size: NA
CDR3: CASRGAEGGEQFF
DNA: TGTGCCAGCAGGGGTGCGGAGGGAGGCGAGCAGTTCTTC

length: 15
J: TRBJ1-1
D: NA
V: TRBV5-1
size: NA
CDR3: CASSLMEEGRTEAFF
DNA: TGCGCCAGCAGCTTGATGGAAGAAGGGAGGACTGAAGCTTTCTTT

length: 18
J: TRBJ1-5
D: TRBD1
V: TRBV19
size: NA
CDR3: CASSPGLGGVNSNQPQHF
DNA: TGTGCCAGTAGTCCAGGTTTAGGGGGCGTTAATAGCAATCAGCCCCAGCATTTT

length: 15
J: TRBJ2-3
D: TRBD1
V: TRBV5-4
size: once
CDR3: CASSLDQGVSDTQYF
DNA: TGTGCCAGCAGCTTGGATCAGGGGGTGTCAGATACGCAGTATTTT

length: 13
J: TRBJ1-2
D: NA
V: TRBV19
size: NA
CDR3: CASTEDRVNGYTF
DNA: TGTGCCAGTACCGAGGACAGAGTTAATGGCTACACCTTC

length: 15
J: TRBJ2-3
D: TRBD1
V: TRBV5-4
size: NA
CDR3: CASSFAGTGRHTQYF
DNA: TGTGCCAGCAGCTTCGCCGGGACAGGGAGGCATACGCAGTATTTT